This TCR beta chain came from a study of blood T cell repertoires in COVID-19. Study as a whole: The cDNA or gDNA used as material had been derived from T cells, B-cell-depleted T cells, or PBMCs.

Germline assignment: CDR1 MDHEN and CDR2 SYDVKM. The CDR3 extends over 16 amino acids. The V gene end was trimmed by 0 bases and the J gene end by 5 bases; junction bases not matched to a gene: 5. In the source study's methods: Researchers report that nucleated cell counts were estimated from reference gene primer amplification. Sequencing was performed with immunoSEQ multiplex PCR; in TCRdb, only in-frame clones are kept and a portion is missing. Clonal size and the V and J genes are those of that table, whereas D and trimming came from the DNA. The table includes under 200,000 clones, over 75% detected once.

The gene calls are TRBV28 and TRBJ2-1; 9 nucleotides line up with TRBD1. The TCR originated in a man aged 65 to 79 with acute or convalescent COVID-19. The source material was peripheral blood. CDR3 region: CASSLWAGTGNNEQFF. CDR3 DNA sequence: TGTGCCAGCAGTTTATGGGCTGGGACAGGGAACAATGAGCAGTTCTTC.